One sample yielded the 31 T cell receptor beta chains listed below, sequenced in a study of spatial heterogeneity in lung cancer. TCRdb re-called the 5' RACE reads through MiXCR, storing one row per CDR3 protein. Of 35,000 to 50,000 distinct CDR3 sequences in the sample, under 4% were seen once. Noted time point: sample taken at primary tumor resection. The sequences come from normal lung tissue next to the tumor, collected at surgery. The receptors were gathered from a male donor with early-stage non-small cell lung cancer.

This clonotype was recorded at least ten times. This chain links TRBV24-1 with TRBJ2-1; 9 nucleotides agree with TRBD1. The germline CDR1 and CDR2 sequences are KGHDR and SFDVKD. There are 14 residues in the CDR3. Unmatched junction bases numbered 5, after V lost 3 bases and J lost 9 bases. The CDR3, as DNA: TGTGCCACCAGTGATCCCGGGACAGGGAGTGAGCAGTTCTTC. It yields the protein CATSDPGTGSEQFF.

The J gene is TRBJ2-1, the V gene TRBV5-1; D is ambiguous. V lost 0 bases and J 6 bases, leaving 7 bases between the germline ends. The germline gives CDR1 SGHRS, CDR2 YFSETQ. The CDR3 sequence is 13 residues long. DNA of the CDR3: TGCGCCAGCAGCTTGGTGGGCGGCAATGAGCAGTTCTTC. It yields the protein CASSLVGGNEQFF.

This chain joins TRBV6-5 and TRBJ2-6; D ambiguous. CDR1 MNHEY and CDR2 SVGAGI come from the germline V gene. The length of the CDR3 is 16 residues. V was clipped by 9 bases and J by 0 bases, with 15 bases between them. As DNA, the CDR3 is TGTGCCAGTCGATTTATCAATCTCTCTGGGGCCAACGTCCTGACTTTC. Encoded protein: CASRFINLSGANVLTF.

The table lists this clonotype with a few counts. The V and J genes are TRBV7-8 and TRBJ2-7; D unclear. In germline, CDR1 is SGHVS, CDR2 FQNEAQ. The CDR3 totals 13 residues. Trimming took 4 bases from V and 3 from J, leaving 10 bases between them. CDR3 protein: CASSYGSGYEQYF. The CDR3 DNA sequence: TGTGCCAGCAGCTACGGGTCGGGCTACGAGCAGTACTTC.

This clonotype was picked up many times. CDR3 DNA sequence: TGTGCCAGCAGTTATACGGGGAGCTCCTACAATGAGCAGTTCTTC. Translation: CASSYTGSSYNEQFF. J is TRBJ2-1 and V is TRBV6-6, with a tentative D call TRBD2 (5 bases). V lost 3 bases, J lost 0 bases, and 9 bases lay in between. The CDR3 has 15 residues. Germline V CDR1 and CDR2: MNHNY, SVGAGI (reference sequence).

This clonotype was counted ten times or more. The chain links TRBV4-2 to TRBJ2-2, with 8 bases that match TRBD1. V shed 5 bases, J shed 5 bases, and the junction held 7 bases outside the gene matches. The CDR3 runs 15 residues. Germline V CDR1 and CDR2: LGHNA, YNFKEQ. DNA for the CDR3: TGTGCCAGCAGCGGCGCAGGGGGCGGAACCGGGGAGCTGTTTTTT. Translation: CASSGAGGGTGELFF.

This clonotype was seen many times. This rearrangement joins TRBV7-2 to TRBJ2-1, with D possibly called TRBD1 or TRBD2 (6 bases each). The length of the CDR3 is 15 residues. Germline loops: CDR1 SGHTA, CDR2 FQGNSA. Trimming cost V 2 bases and J 5 bases, with 13 bases left between them. The CDR3 sequence is CASSLWGARDNEQFF. CDR3 nucleotide sequence: TGTGCCAGCAGCTTATGGGGGGCGCGGGACAATGAGCAGTTCTTC.

This clonotype was found many times. The V gene is TRBV9, the J gene TRBJ1-6; the match to TRBD1 covers 7 bases. V was clipped by 6 bases and J by 0 bases; unmatched bases: 3. The germline V gene has CDR1 SGDLS and CDR2 YYNGEE. This CDR3 contains 15 residues. CDR3 amino acids: CASTAGGSYNSPLHF. The DNA for the CDR3 is TGTGCCAGCACAGCAGGGGGCTCCTATAATTCACCCCTCCACTTT.

This clonotype was observed many times. This chain uses TRBV27 with TRBJ1-3; D might be TRBD1 (5 bases). The CDR3 totals 13 residues. V was clipped by 3 bases and J by 2 bases, with 5 bases between them. The V gene's germline CDR1 is MNHEY and CDR2 SMNVEV (reference sequence). As DNA, the CDR3 is TGTGCCAGCAGTTTGGGACCTGGAAACACCATATATTTT. Its protein is CASSLGPGNTIYF.

This clonotype has at least ten counts. The chain uses TRBV25-1 and TRBJ2-3, with 11 bases lining up with TRBD2. Germline values: CDR1 MGHDK, CDR2 SYGVNS. The length of the CDR3 is 16 residues. The J segment lost 7 bases and the V segment lost 2 bases, leaving 8 bases of the junction unmatched. The CDR3 loop is CASSELLAGDFYTQYF. For the CDR3, the DNA is TGTGCCAGCAGTGAACTACTAGCGGGAGACTTCTATACGCAGTATTTT.

This chain links TRBV4-2 with TRBJ2-7; TRBD1 agrees at 7 bases. V dropped 3 bases and J dropped 5; count of bases not matched to a gene: 10. In germline, CDR1 is LGHNA, CDR2 YNFKEQ. The CDR3 is made up of 15 amino acids. This CDR3 reads CASSHLDRVKNEQYF. CDR3 DNA sequence: TGTGCCAGCAGCCACCTCGACAGGGTAAAAAACGAGCAGTACTTC.

This clonotype has more than one count but fewer than ten. This chain connects TRBV6-6 to TRBJ1-1, with 8 bases fitting TRBD1. V dropped 8 bases and J dropped 4; count of bases not matched to a gene: 9. The CDR3 loop spans 14 amino acids. The germline V gene has CDR1 MNHNY and CDR2 SVGAGI (reference sequence). The CDR3 protein is CASSVLTGGTEAFF. In nucleotides, the CDR3 is TGTGCCAGCTCCGTCTTAACAGGGGGCACTGAAGCTTTCTTT.

This clonotype was recorded at least ten times. The rearrangement uses TRBV6-5 and TRBJ2-3, with 7 bases identical to TRBD1. V shed 2 bases and J 3 bases; nucleotides not matched to a gene: 8. CDR3 length: 16 amino acids. The germline CDR1 and CDR2 sequences are MNHEY and SVGAGI. CDR3: CASSYRPPGQTDTQYF. The CDR3 region has the DNA TGTGCCAGCAGTTACAGGCCCCCGGGACAGACAGATACGCAGTATTTT.

In this sample, this clonotype turned up many times. V gene TRBV5-1 combines with J gene TRBJ1-1; 8 bases map to TRBD1. This CDR3 is 16 amino acids long. Germline assignment: CDR1 SGHRS and CDR2 YFSETQ. The V segment lost 4 bases and the J segment 1 base; nucleotides outside the gene matches: 9. The CDR3 reads CASSPAGQGRNTEAFF. In DNA, the CDR3 is TGCGCCAGCAGCCCAGCAGGACAGGGCCGGAACACTGAAGCTTTCTTT.

This chain links TRBV9 with TRBJ1-3; D is undetermined. This CDR3 is built from 14 residues. Germline V CDR1 and CDR2: SGDLS, YYNGEE. The V end was cut by 2 bases, the J end by 4 bases, with 10 bases between. CDR3 DNA sequence: TGTGCCAGCAGCGTGGGCCCTCAAGGAAACACCATATATTTT. It translates to CASSVGPQGNTIYF.

The table lists this clonotype with many counts. The genes are TRBV20-1 and TRBJ1-1; weak D call: TRBD1 (6 bases). The CDR3 covers 18 residues. Trimming pared 0 bases from V and 5 bases from J, leaving 25 bases between. Germline V gene sequence: CDR1 DFQATT, CDR2 SNEGSKA (reference sequence). The CDR3 spells CSARDLLRTATARTEAFF. For the CDR3, the DNA is TGCAGTGCTAGAGATCTCCTCCGGACAGCCACGGCTAGGACTGAAGCTTTCTTT.

This clonotype was counted between two and nine times. CDR3 in amino acids: CASSSYGTSGYEQYF. CDR3 nucleotides: TGCGCCAGCAGCTCCTACGGGACTAGCGGGTACGAGCAGTACTTC. V and J are TRBV5-1 and TRBJ2-7, with 12 nucleotides matching TRBD2. Losses at the gene ends were 3 bases for V and 4 bases for J; bases not matched to a gene: 5. The CDR3 sequence is 15 residues long. The germline gives CDR1 SGHRS, CDR2 YFSETQ.

This clonotype was found many times. This chain uses TRBV7-2 with TRBJ2-1, with 8 bases identical to TRBD2. The trim removed 0 bases at V and 0 bases at J, leaving 7 bases unmatched. CDR3 length equals 18 residues. Per germline, CDR1 SGHTA and CDR2 FQGNSA. The CDR3 loop reads CASSLAEGLVYSYNEQFF. Written as DNA, the CDR3 is TGTGCCAGCAGCTTAGCCGAGGGACTAGTGTACTCCTACAATGAGCAGTTCTTC. The full variable domain, completed using reference TRBV7-2 and TRBJ2-1, is GAGVSQSPSNKVTEKGKDVELRCDPISGHTALYWYRQSLGQGLEFLIYFQGNSAPDKSGLPSDRFSAERTGGSVSTLTIQRTQQEDSAVYLCASSLAEGLVYSYNEQFFGPGTRLTVL.

This clonotype was picked up many times. The chain employs TRBV12-3 or TRBV12-4 and TRBJ2-2; D not certain. V dropped 2 bases and J dropped 8 bases, with 9 bases sitting between them. The CDR3 contains 13 residues. The CDR3 protein is CASSLQLSGELFF. DNA of the CDR3: TGTGCCAGCAGTTTACAGCTTTCTGGGGAGCTGTTTTTT.

This clonotype was seen many times. The rearrangement joins TRBV9 to TRBJ2-3; 11 bases are a match to TRBD2. CDR1 SGDLS and CDR2 YYNGEE come from the germline V gene. J was trimmed by 5 bases and V by 7 bases; bases with no gene match: 12. There are 16 residues in the CDR3. Written as DNA, the CDR3 is TGTGCCAGCGGAACGTCGACTAGCGGGGCGGGAGATACGCAGTATTTT. It yields the protein CASGTSTSGAGDTQYF.

This clonotype was seen many times. This sequence joins TRBV11-2 and TRBJ2-1, with 7 bases that match TRBD2. Germline V gene lookup returns CDR1 SGHAT and CDR2 FQNNGV. The V segment lost 1 base and the J segment 10 bases; nucleotides outside the gene matches: 4. This CDR3 has 13 amino acids. The CDR3 DNA follows: TGTGCCAGCAGCTTAGGGGAGGGGACGGAGCAGTTCTTC. Translated: CASSLGEGTEQFF.

This clonotype was recorded many times. The chain is built from TRBV9 and TRBJ2-2; no clear D. The CDR3 is 15 amino acids. V dropped 2 bases and J dropped 1 base, with 9 bases sitting between them. The V gene's germline CDR1 is SGDLS and CDR2 YYNGEE. This chain's CDR3 is CASSVERWNTGELFF. The DNA for the CDR3 is TGTGCCAGCAGCGTTGAACGATGGAACACCGGGGAGCTGTTTTTT.

This clonotype was found many times. The chain employs TRBV20-1 and TRBJ2-7; D is possibly TRBD2 (7 bases). Germline V gene lookup returns CDR1 DFQATT and CDR2 SNEGSKA (reference sequence). The CDR3 covers 16 residues. V shed 3 bases and J shed 3 bases, with 21 bases lying between them. CDR3: CSASGSGARGSYEQYF. DNA for the CDR3: TGCAGTGCTAGCGGCAGCGGGGCCAGGGGAAGCTACGAGCAGTACTTC.

At least ten counts were recorded for this clonotype. The rearrangement joins TRBV6-1 to TRBJ2-7; tentatively, D is TRBD1 (5 bases). Trimming removed 2 bases from V and 1 base from J, with 9 bases in between. The CDR3 consists of 14 residues. The germline V gene encodes CDR1 MNHNS and CDR2 SASEGT. The CDR3 loop reads CASSEQTESYEQYF. The CDR3 DNA reads TGTGCCAGCAGTGAACAGACAGAATCCTACGAGCAGTACTTC.

This clonotype was counted many times. The CDR3 is CASSSGSSRETQYF. The CDR3 nucleotides read TGTGCCAGCAGTAGTGGGTCGTCGAGGGAGACCCAGTACTTC. The chain recombines TRBV28 with TRBJ2-5; D call uncertain. Trimming took 5 bases from V and 5 from J, leaving 15 bases between them. CDR3 length: 14 residues. The germline V gene has CDR1 MDHEN and CDR2 SYDVKM.

Only a few counts were recorded for this clonotype. The rearrangement uses TRBV18 and TRBJ1-4, with D possibly TRBD1 on 6 matching bases. V was cut by 2 bases and J by 6 bases, with 13 bases left in between. Per the germline V gene, CDR1 is KGHSH and CDR2 is LQKENI. The CDR3 sequence is 15 residues long. CDR3 DNA sequence: TGTGCCAGCTCACCAATGCGGGGGCGCGATGAAAAACTGTTTTTT. Its translation is CASSPMRGRDEKLFF. The whole variable domain, filled in from reference TRBV18 and TRBJ1-4, reads NAGVMQNPRHLVRRRGQEARLRCSPMKGHSHVYWYRQLPEEGLKFMVYLQKENIIDESGMPKERFSAEFPKEGPSILRIQQVVRGDSAAYFCASSPMRGRDEKLFFGSGTQLSVL.

The sample holds many counts of this clonotype. The CDR3 DNA reads as TGCAGTGCTAGGGAGGGGGCGCGGACTGAAGCTTTCTTT. The encoded protein is CSAREGARTEAFF. The chain couples TRBV20-1 to TRBJ1-1, with 7 bases matching TRBD1. Trimming cost V 3 bases and J 5 bases; bases outside gene matches: 6. The CDR3 is made up of 13 amino acids. The germline CDR1 and CDR2 sequences are DFQATT and SNEGSKA (reference sequence).

This clonotype was found many times. V gene TRBV12-3 or TRBV12-4 combines with J gene TRBJ1-6, with unresolved D. The CDR3 loop spans 14 amino acids. V shed 3 bases and J shed 5 bases, with 8 bases lying between them. The CDR3 coding sequence is TGTGCCAGCAGTTTGGGCGATCATAATTCACCCCTCCACTTT. Encoded protein: CASSLGDHNSPLHF.

This clonotype came up a few times. J is TRBJ1-5 and V is TRBV20-1, with D perhaps TRBD1 (5 bases). The CDR3 loop spans 20 amino acids. Germline loops: CDR1 DFQATT, CDR2 SNEGSKA (reference sequence). V dropped 4 bases and J dropped 1 base, with 29 bases sitting between them. This CDR3 reads CSANPPGRNAAGVSNQPQHF. Written as DNA, the CDR3 is TGCAGTGCTAACCCCCCGGGACGGAACGCTGCGGGGGTGAGCAATCAGCCCCAGCATTTT.

This clonotype appeared many times. The chain carries TRBV6-6 and TRBJ2-3; D is unclear. CDR1 is MNHNY and CDR2 is SVGAGI in the germline V gene (reference sequence). CDR3 length: 12 residues. The germline V and J ends were trimmed by 6 bases and 5 bases, with 9 bases remaining between them. CDR3 DNA sequence: TGTGCCAGCAGCTCCCGTCTAGATACGCAGTATTTT. Protein: CASSSRLDTQYF.

In its sample, this clonotype was seen a few times. The chain is built from TRBV28 and TRBJ2-1; 15 positions match TRBD2. The V gene end was trimmed by 4 bases and the J gene end by 10 bases; junction bases not matched to a gene: 8. This CDR3 region has 16 residues. The germline gives CDR1 MDHEN, CDR2 SYDVKM. This CDR3 reads CASSYPRTSGGDEQFF. CDR3 bases: TGTGCCAGCAGTTATCCCAGGACTAGCGGGGGGGACGAGCAGTTCTTC.